The rows below give T cell receptor beta chains drawn from one sample of a study of CD8+ T cells in alopecia areata. Clones were read by immunoSEQ multiplex PCR, and TCRdb kept only the in-frame ones, dropping some. In the table there are some 180,000 clones, roughly three fifths of which are singletons. The sample taken for sequencing was CD8+ T cells sorted from blood. The receptors were gathered from a human donor in good health. Each CDR3 is given with its conserved first and last residue. D genes are given only for firm matches. Rows may omit the clone size; those that give it use once, few, many or a size class.

TRBJ2-7	.	.	TRBV7-9	TGTGCCAGCAGCTTAGTGTCCAGAACGAGCTCCTACGAGCAGTACTTC	CASSLVSRTSSYEQYF
TRBJ1-1	.	.	TRBV2	TGTGCCAGCAGTGAAAGTGGTGAGGGACTTGAAGCTTTCTTT	CASSESGEGLEAFF
TRBJ2-5	.	TRBD1	TRBV27	TGTGCCACTAGACAGGGGAGAGAGACCCAGTACTTC	CATRQGRETQYF
TRBJ2-5	.	.	TRBV9	TGTGCCAGCAGCCGGCAGCAAGAGACCCAGTACTTC	CASSRQQETQYF
TRBJ2-3	.	.	TRBV28	TGTGCCAGCAGTTTAGCAGGGATGACAGATACGCAGTATTTT	CASSLAGMTDTQYF
TRBJ1-1	once	.	TRBV2	TGTGCCAGCAGTGTAATCTACCGATCGAACACTGAAGCTTTCTTT	CASSVIYRSNTEAFF
TRBJ2-5	.	.	TRBV5-1	TGCGCCAGCAGCTTGGGCGATAACGAAGAGACCCAGTACTTC	CASSLGDNEETQYF
TRBJ1-6	once	.	TRBV25-1	TGTGCCAGCAGTGAACCAGGGGTTTCACCCCTCCACTTT	CASSEPGVSPLHF
TRBJ1-2	.	TRBD1	TRBV27	TGTGCCAGCAGTTCGGGTTTGACAGGGAACTATGGCTACACCTTC	CASSSGLTGNYGYTF
TRBJ1-1	.	.	TRBV15	TGTGCCACCACCTCGACAGCGAACACTGAAGCTTTCTTT	CATTSTANTEAFF
TRBJ2-3	many	TRBD1	TRBV6-4	TGTGCCAGCAGTGAAGGGACAGGGTCTAGCACAGATACGCAGTATTTT	CASSEGTGSSTDTQYF
TRBJ2-5	few	.	TRBV4-1	TGCGCCAGCAGTCCTGTTGGGGGGCGGGAGGAGACCCAGTACTTC	CASSPVGGREETQYF
TRBJ2-5	few	TRBD2	TRBV19	TGTGCCAGTAGTATCGGCGGGGGTAACCAAGAGACCCAGTACTTC	CASSIGGGNQETQYF
TRBJ2-5	few	.	TRBV27	TGTGCCAGCAGTTCATCAGAAGAGACCCAGTACTTC	CASSSSEETQYF
TRBJ2-7	few	.	TRBV19	TGTGCCAGTAGGATGACAGAGAGCTCCTACGAGCAGTACTTC	CASRMTESSYEQYF
TRBJ1-5	few	.	TRBV2	TGTGCCAGCAGTGCAAGGGGCACAAACTATCAGCCCCAGCATTTT	CASSARGTNYQPQHF
TRBJ2-5	.	.	TRBV4-1	TGCGCCAGCAGCCAACTAGCAGGTACCGGGACCCAGTACTTC	CASSQLAGTGTQYF
TRBJ2-1	.	TRBD2	TRBV7-9	TGTGCCAGCAGCTTAGAGGGACTACCTAATGAGCAGTTCTTC	CASSLEGLPNEQFF
TRBJ1-6	.	TRBD1	TRBV5-1	TGCGCCAGCAGCCCGGAGTTGACAGGGTTTCAATCACCCCTCCACTTT	CASSPELTGFQSPLHF
TRBJ2-1	.	.	TRBV9	TGTGCCAGCAGCGTTGATTCCTACAATGAGCAGTTCTTC	CASSVDSYNEQFF
TRBJ2-2	few	.	TRBV29-1	TGCAGCGTTGCAGGGGAGGTAACCGGGGAGCTGTTTTTT	CSVAGEVTGELFF
TRBJ2-7	.	.	TRBV13	TGTGCCAGCAGCTTAGGGGGCGGGGAGCAGTACTTC	CASSLGGGEQYF
TRBJ2-7	few	.	TRBV6-5	TGTGCCAGCAGTGGAGAGGGAGACGGTCCCTACGAGCAGTACTTC	CASSGEGDGPYEQYF
TRBJ1-6	few	TRBD1	TRBV13	TGTGCCAGCAGCCTAAGCGGGACAGGGGAGACCCTCCACTTT	CASSLSGTGETLHF
TRBJ2-2	.	.	TRBV9	TGTGCCAGCAGCCCCCAGTCGTCGGGGGAGCTGTTTTTT	CASSPQSSGELFF
TRBJ2-7	once	.	TRBV29-1	TGCAGCGTTGTCACCGGCAGCGGATTACGCGAGCAGTACTTC	CSVVTGSGLREQYF
TRBJ1-1	.	.	TRBV25-1	TGTGCCAGCAGTGAATGGGCAAGGGACACTGAAGCTTTCTTT	CASSEWARDTEAFF
TRBJ2-1	.	.	TRBV27	TGTGCCAGCAGTTTAGGGCCCCCCACGTTCTTC	CASSLGPPTFF
TRBJ2-1	.	.	TRBV4-1	TGCGCCAGCAGCCAAGTTATATACTCGTATGAGCAGTTCTTC	CASSQVIYSYEQFF
TRBJ1-2	.	.	TRBV29-1	TGCAGCGTTGAACAGGAGGGCTACACCTTC	CSVEQEGYTF
TRBJ2-2	.	.	TRBV27	TGTGCCAGCAGTTTCCGGGACGGCCGCACCGGGGAGCTGTTTTTT	CASSFRDGRTGELFF
TRBJ2-1	.	.	TRBV7-9	TGTGCCAGCAGCTTAGGCCTATTTCTTAACAATGAGCAGTTCTTC	CASSLGLFLNNEQFF
TRBJ2-7	.	.	TRBV20-1	TGCAGTGCTAGAGTAGGCTACGAGCAGTACTTC	CSARVGYEQYF
TRBJ1-1	few	.	TRBV7-9	TGTGCCAGCAGCTTAGATCCAGGGGCTGAAGGGGCTTTCTTT	CASSLDPGAEGAFF
TRBJ1-2	.	.	TRBV6-5	TGTGCCAGCAGTTATAGTCCAGTCGCAGCGGATGGCTACACCTTC	CASSYSPVAADGYTF
TRBJ2-1	.	TRBD2	TRBV5-6	TGTGCCAGCAGCCCCGTTGAGCGGGGGGGCTCCTACAATGAGCAGTTCTTC	CASSPVERGGSYNEQFF
TRBJ1-4	.	.	TRBV29-1	TGCAGCGTTGAATTAACTAATGAAAAACTGTTTTTT	CSVELTNEKLFF
TRBJ2-3	.	.	TRBV27	TGTGCCAGCAGCACCTCCGCCGTTAGGCGCTTTACAGATACGCAGTATTTT	CASSTSAVRRFTDTQYF
TRBJ1-1	.	.	TRBV13	TGTGCCAGCAGCTTAGGAGAGGGGATCGGCACTGAAGCTTTCTTT	CASSLGEGIGTEAFF
TRBJ2-1	.	.	TRBV19	TGTGCCAGTAGTAGCAGCGGTCCGCGCAATGAGCAGTTCTTC	CASSSSGPRNEQFF
TRBJ2-3	.	TRBD1	TRBV4-1	TGCGCCAGCAGCCAAGTGACAGGGGGAGAAGATACGCAGTATTTT	CASSQVTGGEDTQYF
TRBJ2-1	few	TRBD1	TRBV2	TGTGCCATCAAGGGACAGGGGGCTGTTAATGAGCAGTTCTTC	CAIKGQGAVNEQFF
TRBJ1-1	.	.	TRBV29-1	TGCAGCGCTCTTTTGGGGGGCCGGACTGAAGCTTTCTTT	CSALLGGRTEAFF
TRBJ2-3	few	.	TRBV7-9	TGTGCCAGCAGCTTAGGTGCTACAGATACGCAGTATTTT	CASSLGATDTQYF
TRBJ1-2	.	.	TRBV27	TGTGCCAGCAGTTTATCTTCTAACTATGGCTACACCTTC	CASSLSSNYGYTF
TRBJ2-5	few	TRBD1	TRBV15	TGTGCCACCAGCAGGGGTGGACAGGGGACCGACCAAGAGACCCAGTACTTC	CATSRGGQGTDQETQYF
TRBJ1-2	.	.	TRBV27	TGTGCCAGCAGTTTAGTATCCGGGGGGCCCTACACCTTC	CASSLVSGGPYTF
TRBJ2-2	few	TRBD1	TRBV6-1	TGTGCCAGCAGTGTACCCGACAGGGCGGGCACCGGGGAGCTGTTTTTT	CASSVPDRAGTGELFF
TRBJ1-1	.	TRBD1	TRBV11-2	TGTGCCAGCAGCTCGGACAGGAGCATGAACACTGAAGCTTTCTTT	CASSSDRSMNTEAFF
TRBJ2-7	.	.	TRBV11-2	TGTGCCAGCAGCTTATCATCTAGCACCTACGAGCAGTACTTC	CASSLSSSTYEQYF
TRBJ1-5	.	.	TRBV29-1	TGCAGCGTTGGGGCAGGGGTATCTCAGCCCCAGCATTTT	CSVGAGVSQPQHF
TRBJ2-7	.	.	TRBV27	TGTGCCAGCAGTTGGTTCGGGGGATCCTACGAGCAGTACTTC	CASSWFGGSYEQYF
TRBJ2-7	few	TRBD2	TRBV29-1	TGCAGCGTCGCCGGGACTACGACATACGAGCAGTACTTC	CSVAGTTTYEQYF
TRBJ1-6	.	.	TRBV29-1	TGCAGCGTTGAAGACAGGCAAACCCTCCACTTT	CSVEDRQTLHF
TRBJ2-1	few	.	TRBV19	TGTGCCAGTACTCTATCTAGTACCAACAATGAGCAGTTCTTC	CASTLSSTNNEQFF